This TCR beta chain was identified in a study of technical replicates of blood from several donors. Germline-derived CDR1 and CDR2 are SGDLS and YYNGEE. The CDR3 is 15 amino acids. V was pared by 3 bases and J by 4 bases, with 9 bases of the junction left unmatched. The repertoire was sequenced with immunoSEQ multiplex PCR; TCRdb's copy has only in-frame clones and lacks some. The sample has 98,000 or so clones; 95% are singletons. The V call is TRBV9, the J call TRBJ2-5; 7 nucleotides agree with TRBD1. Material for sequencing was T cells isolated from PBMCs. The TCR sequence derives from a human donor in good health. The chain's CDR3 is CASSEGTVEVETQYF. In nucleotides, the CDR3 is TGTGCCAGCAGCGAGGGGACAGTGGAGGTAGAGACCCAGTACTTC.